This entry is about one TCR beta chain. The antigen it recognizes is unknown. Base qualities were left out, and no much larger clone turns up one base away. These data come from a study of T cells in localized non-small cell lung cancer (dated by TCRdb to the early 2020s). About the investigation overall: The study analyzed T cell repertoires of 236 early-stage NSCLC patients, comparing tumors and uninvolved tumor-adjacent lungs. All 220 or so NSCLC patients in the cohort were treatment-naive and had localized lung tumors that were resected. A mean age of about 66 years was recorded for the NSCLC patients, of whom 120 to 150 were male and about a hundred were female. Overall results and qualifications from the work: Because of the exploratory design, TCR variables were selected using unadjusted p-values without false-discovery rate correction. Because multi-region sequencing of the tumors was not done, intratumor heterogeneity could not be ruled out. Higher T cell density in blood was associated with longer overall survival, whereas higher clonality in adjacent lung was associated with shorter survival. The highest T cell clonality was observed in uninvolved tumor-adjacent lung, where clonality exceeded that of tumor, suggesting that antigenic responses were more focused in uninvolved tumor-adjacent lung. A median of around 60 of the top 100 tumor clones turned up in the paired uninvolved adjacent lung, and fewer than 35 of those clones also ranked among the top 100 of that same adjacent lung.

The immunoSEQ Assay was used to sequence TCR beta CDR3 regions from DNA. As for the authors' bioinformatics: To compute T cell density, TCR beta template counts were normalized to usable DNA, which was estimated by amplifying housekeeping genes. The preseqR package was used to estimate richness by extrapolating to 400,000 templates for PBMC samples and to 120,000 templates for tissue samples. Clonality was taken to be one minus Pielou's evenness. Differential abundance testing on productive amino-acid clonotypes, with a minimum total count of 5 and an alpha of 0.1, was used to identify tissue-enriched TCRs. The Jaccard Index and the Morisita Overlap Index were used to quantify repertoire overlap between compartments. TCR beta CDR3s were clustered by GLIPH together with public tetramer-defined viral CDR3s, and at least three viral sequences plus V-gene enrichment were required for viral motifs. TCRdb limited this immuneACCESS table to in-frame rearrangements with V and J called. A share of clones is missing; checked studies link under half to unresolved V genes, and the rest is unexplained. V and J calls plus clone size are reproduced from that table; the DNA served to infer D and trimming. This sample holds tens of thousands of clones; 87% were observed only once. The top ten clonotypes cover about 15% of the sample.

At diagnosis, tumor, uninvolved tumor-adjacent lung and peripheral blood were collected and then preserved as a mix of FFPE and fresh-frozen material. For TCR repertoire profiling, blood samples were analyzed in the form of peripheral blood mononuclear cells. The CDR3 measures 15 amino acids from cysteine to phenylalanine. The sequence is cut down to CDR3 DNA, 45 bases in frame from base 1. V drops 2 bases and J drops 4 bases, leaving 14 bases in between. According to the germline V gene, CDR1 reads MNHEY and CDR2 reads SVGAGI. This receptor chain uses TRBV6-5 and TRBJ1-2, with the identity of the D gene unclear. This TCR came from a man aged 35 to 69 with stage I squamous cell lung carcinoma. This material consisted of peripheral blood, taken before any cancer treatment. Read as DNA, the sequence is TGTGCCAGCAGTTACGCCTTGGGGAATGCCTATGGCTACACCTTC. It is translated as CASSYALGNAYGYTF.